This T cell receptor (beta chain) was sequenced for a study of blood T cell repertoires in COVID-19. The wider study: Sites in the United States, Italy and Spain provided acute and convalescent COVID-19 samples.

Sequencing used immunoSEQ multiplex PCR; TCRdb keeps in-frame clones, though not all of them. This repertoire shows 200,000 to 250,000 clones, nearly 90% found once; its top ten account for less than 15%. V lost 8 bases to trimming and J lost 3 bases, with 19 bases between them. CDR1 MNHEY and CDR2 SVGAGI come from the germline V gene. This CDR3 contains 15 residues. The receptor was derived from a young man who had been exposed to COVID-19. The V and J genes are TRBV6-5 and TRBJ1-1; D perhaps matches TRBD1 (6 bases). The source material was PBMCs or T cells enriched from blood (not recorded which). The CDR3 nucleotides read TGTGCCAGCCAATGGGACAAACGGCCGGACACTGAAGCTTTCTTT. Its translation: CASQWDKRPDTEAFF.